This T cell receptor beta chain originates from a study of cytomegalovirus exposure and HLA in healthy donors. Study-level background: The same platform used for the roughly 650 first-cohort repertoires was also used for the 100 to 150 validation repertoires, as a later analysis reported.

Notes on the study in general: Cytomegalovirus-associated TCR beta chains were listed, numbering more than 150. TCR sequences were mostly rare, though some public TCRs occurred in many donors.

From the roughly 110-subject validation cohort, which was separate from the roughly 700-subject first cohort, the donors were drawn. From germline, CDR1 is SGHRS and CDR2 YFSETQ. The CDR3 runs to 14 residues. V shed 0 bases and J shed 1 base, with 5 bases lying between them. In the case of this clone: What it binds is not known.

Method: immunoSEQ multiplex PCR; TCRdb's copy keeps in-frame clones and lacks some. The data show about 200,000 clones, 75% to 85% seen once. Sequences were obtained from PBMCs. The clonotype was recovered from a woman in her twenties or thirties in good health and CMV-seropositive. The chain combines TRBV5-1 with TRBJ1-5, with D unresolved. The CDR3 reads CASSLGESNQPQHF. Written as DNA, the CDR3 is TGCGCCAGCAGCTTGGGGGAGAGCAATCAGCCCCAGCATTTT.